This T cell receptor beta chain derives from a study of T cells in Graves' hyperthyroidism and ophthalmopathy. Uncontrolled infection, other autoimmune disease, pregnancy and lactation each barred patients from inclusion. Each diagnosis drew on symptoms, thyroxine, TRAb, thyroid ultrasound and orbital computed tomography findings. General study points: Ophthalmopathy was distinguished from stable hyperthyroidism by 13 V-J signatures. Most expanded thyroid clonotypes above 0.001 recurred in blood.

RNA transcripts gave rise to amplified TCR beta CDR3 regions. Initially, a first-round RT-PCR of the TCR CDR3 employed the HTBI primer set. TCRdb used MiXCR to reprocess the multiplex PCR reads, holding one entry per CDR3 protein. This sample has 450,000 to 700,000 distinct CDR3 sequences, with about half found just once. The germline V and J ends were trimmed by 3 bases and 3 bases, with 11 bases remaining between them. CDR1 is SGHVS and CDR2 is FQNEAQ in the germline V gene. The CDR3 runs 14 residues. On this clonotype: Its cognate antigen is unknown.

This sequence joins TRBV7-8 and TRBJ1-2; D not certain. The sample taken for sequencing was peripheral blood or thyroid tissue (not recorded which). This receptor was obtained from an adult woman with Graves' disease, either hyperthyroidism or ophthalmopathy (not recorded which). The CDR3 loop reads CASSFPRGDYGYTF. The CDR3 nucleotides are TGTGCCAGCAGCTTCCCGCGGGGAGACTATGGCTACACCTTC.